This T cell receptor beta chain came from a study of neoadjuvant nivolumab and ipilimumab in lung cancer. Points from the study as a whole: Pathologic regression was not significantly tied to TCR clonality. Higher pretherapy blood TCR richness went with higher resected-tumor richness. Compared with tumor-adjacent uninvolved lung, resected tumors showed greater richness and clonality. From pretherapy to surgery, tumor richness and clonality rose with dual therapy.

Using immunoSEQ multiplex PCR, the repertoire was profiled, and TCRdb retains in-frame clones only, with some absent. The sample has about 9,000 clones, about 80% seen once. As to this clone: Its antigen remains unknown.

Germline assignment: CDR1 SNHLY and CDR2 FYNNEI. This CDR3 is 15 amino acids long. With 6 bases removed from V and 4 bases from J, the gap between germline ends came to 13 bases. This specimen was tumor tissue, taken after neoadjuvant nivolumab, alone or with ipilimumab, at or shortly before surgery. The chain couples TRBV2 to TRBJ1-6; D possibly corresponds to TRBD1 (6 bases). This TCR was recovered from an adult with non-small cell lung cancer. This CDR3 reads CASSLLGHYNSPLHF. The CDR3 bases are TGTGCCAGCAGCCTCCTGGGACATTATAATTCACCCCTCCACTTT.